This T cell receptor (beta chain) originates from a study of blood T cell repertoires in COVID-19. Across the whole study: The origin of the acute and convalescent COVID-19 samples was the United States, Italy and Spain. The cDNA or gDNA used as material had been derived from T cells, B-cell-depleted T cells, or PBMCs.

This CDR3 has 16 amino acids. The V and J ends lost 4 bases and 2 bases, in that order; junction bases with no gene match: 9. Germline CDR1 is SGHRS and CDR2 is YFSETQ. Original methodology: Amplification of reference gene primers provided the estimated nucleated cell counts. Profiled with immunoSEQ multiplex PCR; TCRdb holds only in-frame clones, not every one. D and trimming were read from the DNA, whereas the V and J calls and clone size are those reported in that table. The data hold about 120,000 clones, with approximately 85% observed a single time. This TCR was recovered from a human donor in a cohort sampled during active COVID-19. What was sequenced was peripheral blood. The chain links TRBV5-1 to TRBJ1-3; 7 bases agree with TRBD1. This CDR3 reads CASSAPDREAGNTIYF. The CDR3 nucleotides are TGCGCCAGCAGCGCTCCCGACAGGGAGGCTGGAAACACCATATATTTT.